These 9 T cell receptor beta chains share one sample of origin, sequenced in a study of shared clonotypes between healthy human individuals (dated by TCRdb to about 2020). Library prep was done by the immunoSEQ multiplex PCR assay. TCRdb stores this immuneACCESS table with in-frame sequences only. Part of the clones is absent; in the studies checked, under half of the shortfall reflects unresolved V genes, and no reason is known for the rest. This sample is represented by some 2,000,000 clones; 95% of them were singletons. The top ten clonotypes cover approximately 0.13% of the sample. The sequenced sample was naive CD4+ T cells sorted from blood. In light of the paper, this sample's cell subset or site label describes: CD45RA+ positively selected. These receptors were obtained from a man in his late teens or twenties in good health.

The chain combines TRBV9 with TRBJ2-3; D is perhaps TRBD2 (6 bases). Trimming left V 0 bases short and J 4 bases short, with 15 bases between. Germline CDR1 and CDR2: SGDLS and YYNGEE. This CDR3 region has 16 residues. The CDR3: CASSVGLVSIADTQYF. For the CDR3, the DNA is TGTGCCAGCAGCGTAGGACTAGTTAGTATTGCAGATACGCAGTATTTT.

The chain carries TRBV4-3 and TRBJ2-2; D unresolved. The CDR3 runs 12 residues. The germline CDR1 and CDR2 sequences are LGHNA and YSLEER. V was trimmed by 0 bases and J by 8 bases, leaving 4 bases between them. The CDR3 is CASSQDAGELFF. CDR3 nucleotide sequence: TGCGCCAGCAGCCAAGATGCTGGGGAGCTGTTTTTT.

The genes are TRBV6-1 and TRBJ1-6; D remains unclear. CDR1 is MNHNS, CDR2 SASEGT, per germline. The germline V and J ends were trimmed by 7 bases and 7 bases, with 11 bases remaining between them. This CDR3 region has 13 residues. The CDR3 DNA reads TGTGCCAGCACTGCAGGCCCCAATTCACCCCTCCACTTT. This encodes CASTAGPNSPLHF.

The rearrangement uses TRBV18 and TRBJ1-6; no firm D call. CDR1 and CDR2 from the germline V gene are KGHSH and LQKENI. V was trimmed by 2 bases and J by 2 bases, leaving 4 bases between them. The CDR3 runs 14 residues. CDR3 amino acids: CASSPSTYNSPLHF. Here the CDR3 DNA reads TGTGCCAGCTCACCAAGCACCTATAATTCACCCCTCCACTTT.

The CDR3 coding sequence is TGTGCCAGCAGCTTAGTGGGGGTCTCCTACAATGAGCAGTTCTTC. Amino acids: CASSLVGVSYNEQFF. V usage is TRBV7-8 and J usage is TRBJ2-1; D possibly matches TRBD1 or TRBD2 (5 bases each). The CDR3 runs 15 residues. Per germline, CDR1 SGHVS and CDR2 FQNEAQ. V shed 1 base and J shed 0 bases, with 7 bases lying between them. Full variable domain (missing parts from reference TRBV7-8 and TRBJ2-1): GAGVSQSPRYKVAKRGQDVALRCDPISGHVSLFWYQQALGQGPEFLTYFQNEAQLDKSGLPSDRFFAERPEGSVSTLKIQRTQQEDSAVYLCASSLVGVSYNEQFFGPGTRLTVL.

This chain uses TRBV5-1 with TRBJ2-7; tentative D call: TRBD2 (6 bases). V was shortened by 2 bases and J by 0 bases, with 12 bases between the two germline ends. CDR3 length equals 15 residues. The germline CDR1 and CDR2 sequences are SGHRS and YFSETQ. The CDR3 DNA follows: TGCGCCAGCAGCTTCTACCCCGGGGGCTCCTACGAGCAGTACTTC. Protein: CASSFYPGGSYEQYF.

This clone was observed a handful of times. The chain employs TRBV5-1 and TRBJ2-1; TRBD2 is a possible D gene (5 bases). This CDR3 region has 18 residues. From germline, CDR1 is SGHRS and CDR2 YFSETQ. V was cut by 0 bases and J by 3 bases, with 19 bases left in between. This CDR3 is CASSLEPGSGYFYNEQFF. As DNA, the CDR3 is TGCGCCAGCAGCTTGGAACCGGGAAGCGGATACTTCTACAATGAGCAGTTCTTC.

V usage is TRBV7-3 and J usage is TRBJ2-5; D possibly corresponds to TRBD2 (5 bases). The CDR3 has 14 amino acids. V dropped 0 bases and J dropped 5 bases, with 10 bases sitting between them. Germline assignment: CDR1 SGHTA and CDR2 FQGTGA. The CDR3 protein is CASSLTGTGETQYF. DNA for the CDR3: TGTGCCAGCAGCTTAACAGGAACGGGGGAGACCCAGTACTTC.

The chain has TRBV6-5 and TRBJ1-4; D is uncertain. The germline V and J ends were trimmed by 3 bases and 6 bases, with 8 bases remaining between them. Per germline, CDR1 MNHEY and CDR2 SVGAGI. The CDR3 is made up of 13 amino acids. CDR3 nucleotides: TGTGCCAGCAGTTATCAGGTGGATGAAAAACTGTTTTTT. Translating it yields CASSYQVDEKLFF.